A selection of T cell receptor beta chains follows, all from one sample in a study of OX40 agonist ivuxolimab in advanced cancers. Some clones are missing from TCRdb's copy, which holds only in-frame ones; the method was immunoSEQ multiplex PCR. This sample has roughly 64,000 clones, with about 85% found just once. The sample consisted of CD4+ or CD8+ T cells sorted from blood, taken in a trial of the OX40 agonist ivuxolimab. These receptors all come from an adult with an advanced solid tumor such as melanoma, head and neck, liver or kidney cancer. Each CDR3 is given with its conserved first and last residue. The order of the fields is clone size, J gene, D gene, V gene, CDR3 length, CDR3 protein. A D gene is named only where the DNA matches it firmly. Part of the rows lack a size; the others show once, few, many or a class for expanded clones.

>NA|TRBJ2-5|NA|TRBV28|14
CASSLGSLGETQYF
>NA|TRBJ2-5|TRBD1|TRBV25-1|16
CASSDTTGQGQETQYF
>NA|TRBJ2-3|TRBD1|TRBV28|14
CASTGTGITDTQYF
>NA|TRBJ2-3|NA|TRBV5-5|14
CASSPSGSTDTQYF
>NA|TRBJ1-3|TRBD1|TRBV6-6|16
CASSYSPGQGGNTIYF
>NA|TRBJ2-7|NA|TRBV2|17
CASSEGRAVTTLDEQYF
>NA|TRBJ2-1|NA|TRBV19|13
CASSRNRDNEQFF
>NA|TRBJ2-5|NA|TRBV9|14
CASSPQGIQETQYF
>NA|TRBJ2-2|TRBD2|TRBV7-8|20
CASSLDGDRLAGGNTGELFF
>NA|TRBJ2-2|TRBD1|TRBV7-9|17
CASSLAFGQGGSGELFF
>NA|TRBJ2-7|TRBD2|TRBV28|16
CASSAPKRGGSYEQYF
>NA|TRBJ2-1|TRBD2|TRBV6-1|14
CASRGTRFYNEQFF
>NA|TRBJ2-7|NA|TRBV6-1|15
CASSKTGMLSYEQYF
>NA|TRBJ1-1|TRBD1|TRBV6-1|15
CASSEIQGLNTEAFF
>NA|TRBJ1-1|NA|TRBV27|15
CASSSARGAGTEAFF
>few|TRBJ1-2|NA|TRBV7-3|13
CASSPRGGNGYTF
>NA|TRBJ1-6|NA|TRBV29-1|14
CSAAVADPNSPLHF
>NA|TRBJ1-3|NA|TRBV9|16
CASSEGAANSGNTIYF
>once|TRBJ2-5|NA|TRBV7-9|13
CASSFLAQETQYF
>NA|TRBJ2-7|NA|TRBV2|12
CASSEAGGEQYF
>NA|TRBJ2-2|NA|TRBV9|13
CASSPRTTGELFF
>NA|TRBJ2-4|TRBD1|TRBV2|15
CASSVETGGWDIQYF
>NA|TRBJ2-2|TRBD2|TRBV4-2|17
CASSRLAGGPDTGELFF